This T cell receptor (beta chain) was recorded in a study of blood T cell repertoires in COVID-19. This clone has more than one count but fewer than ten. Libraries were prepared by immunoSEQ multiplex PCR; TCRdb keeps only in-frame clonotypes and omits some of them. The sample has roughly 260,000 clones, more than 75% seen once; the top ten hold 2% to 3%. The ends lost 1 base at V and 3 bases at J; junction bases unmatched: 3. This CDR3 spans 14 amino acids. Germline V gene sequence: CDR1 SNHLY, CDR2 FYNNEI. The chain has TRBV2 and TRBJ2-7; 7 nucleotides match TRBD1. Sequenced sample: peripheral blood. The TCR comes from a woman in her fifties or sixties with acute or convalescent COVID-19. CDR3: CASSEGGGLYEQYF. The CDR3 DNA reads TGTGCCAGCAGTGAAGGAGGGGGCCTCTACGAGCAGTACTTC.